The 23 T cell receptor beta chains below come from one sample, sequenced in a study of T-cell memory formation after mild COVID-19 listed by TCRdb under 2021. The method behind the library was 5' RACE. Sequencing was carried out with an Illumina NovaSeq 6000. In TCRdb, the public reads were trimmed at Q25 with fastp and aligned with MiXCR, with productive beta chains retained. Duplicate CDR3 protein sequences are folded into a single record with the most common DNA and genes. This sample comprises about 560,000 distinct CDR3 sequences, about a sixth of them detected only once. The ten most abundant clones make up more than 10% of the sample. The sequenced sample was PBMCs or a T cell subset sorted from them (not recorded which). The receptors were gathered from an adult woman who had mild COVID-19 (a few samples of this study predate the infection). The sample titles of this study are shuffled in the database, so cell type and time point are left out; the donor was told from shared clones.

This clonotype was counted at least ten times. The CDR3 sequence is CASSLTGTLNTEAFF. CDR3 bases: TGCGCCAGCAGCTTGACCGGGACACTAAACACTGAAGCTTTCTTT. V usage is TRBV5-1 and J usage is TRBJ1-1, with a tentative D call TRBD1 (6 bases). This CDR3 is built from 15 residues. Between the trimmed V and J ends, which lost 1 base and 2 bases, there was a span of 12 bases. Per germline, CDR1 SGHRS and CDR2 YFSETQ.

V is TRBV11-2 and J is TRBJ2-3; TRBD1 matches 7 bases. V shed 1 base and J 0 bases; nucleotides not matched to a gene: 4. This CDR3 region has 16 residues. The germline V gene encodes CDR1 SGHAT and CDR2 FQNNGV. The CDR3 spells CASSLGGQISTDTQYF. In DNA form, the CDR3 reads TGTGCCAGCAGCTTAGGGGGACAGATTAGCACAGATACGCAGTATTTT.

This clonotype was seen only a few times. The chain recombines TRBV20-1 with TRBJ2-5; D uncertain. The length of the CDR3 is 13 residues. V gave up 3 bases and J gave up 4 bases, with 12 bases separating them. CDR1 and CDR2 from the germline V gene are DFQATT and SNEGSKA (reference sequence). CDR3 in DNA: TGCAGTGCTAGTGAGGATCTAGGAGAGACCCAGTACTTC. Amino acids: CSASEDLGETQYF.

The chain is built from TRBV7-6 and TRBJ1-1; D is undetermined. V lost 5 bases and J 3 bases, leaving 10 bases between the germline ends. The CDR3 totals 13 residues. Per the germline V gene, CDR1 is SGHVS and CDR2 is FNYEAQ. In DNA, the CDR3 is TGTGCCAGCAGCAGTAGGGTTGACACTGAAGCTTTCTTT. This translates into CASSSRVDTEAFF.

The chain employs TRBV7-9 and TRBJ2-1; maybe TRBD2 (5 bases). The CDR3 sequence is 15 residues long. Germline CDR1 is SEHNR and CDR2 is FQNEAQ (reference sequence). V gave up 5 bases and J gave up 9 bases, with 20 bases separating them. The CDR3 DNA reads TGTGCCAGCAGCCCGAGAGGGTACATGTATAGTGAGCAGTTCTTC. As protein: CASSPRGYMYSEQFF.

The chain carries TRBV16 and TRBJ2-6; TRBD1 matches 10 bases. The V gene end was trimmed by 4 bases and the J gene end by 0 bases; junction bases not matched to a gene: 12. This CDR3 spans 20 amino acids. Germline V gene sequence: CDR1 KGHSY, CDR2 FQNENV. The CDR3 nucleotides read TGTGCCAGCAGCCCTGGGACAGGGGCTAAGATTCGCTCTGGGGCCAACGTCCTGACTTTC. Its translation is CASSPGTGAKIRSGANVLTF. The full variable domain, its missing parts supplied by reference TRBV16 and TRBJ2-6, is GEEVAQTPKHLVRGEGQKAKLYCAPIKGHSYVFWYQQVLKNEFKFLISFQNENVFDETGMPKERFSAKCLPNSPCSLEIQATKLEDSAVYFCASSPGTGAKIRSGANVLTFGAGSRLTVL.

The chain has TRBV12-3 or TRBV12-4 and TRBJ1-1, with 8 bases matching TRBD1. This CDR3 contains 13 residues. The V segment lost 9 bases and the J segment 7 bases; nucleotides outside the gene matches: 10. This chain's CDR3 is CASTYQGAFEAFF. The CDR3 DNA follows: TGTGCCAGTACCTATCAGGGGGCGTTTGAAGCTTTCTTT.

The chain recombines TRBV7-9 with TRBJ2-1; D is unclear. CDR1 is SEHNR, CDR2 FQNEAQ, per germline (reference sequence). This CDR3 spans 10 amino acids. The V gene lost 7 bases and the J gene lost 15 bases, with 13 bases spanning the gap. The CDR3 reads CASINSLPFF. CDR3 in DNA: TGTGCCAGCATTAACTCCCTCCCGTTCTTC.

This chain links TRBV6-5 with TRBJ1-1; no definite D call. Germline CDR1 MNHEY, CDR2 SVGAGI. The CDR3 is 12 amino acids. V lost 2 bases to trimming and J lost 6 bases, with 7 bases between them. The DNA for the CDR3 is TGTGCCAGCAGTTACCGGCCGCCTGAAGCTTTCTTT. Translated, it gives CASSYRPPEAFF.

V gene TRBV7-3 combines with J gene TRBJ2-2; 9 bases line up with TRBD2. V lost 3 bases, J lost 3 bases, and 11 bases stayed unmatched. Per the germline V gene, CDR1 is SGHTA and CDR2 is FQGTGA. This CDR3 is built from 18 residues. DNA of the CDR3: TGTGCCAGCAGCTTGCCAGGGGTAGCGGGGGCGGACACCGGGGAGCTGTTTTTT. It encodes CASSLPGVAGADTGELFF.

The chain joins TRBV20-1 to TRBJ1-1; tentative D call: TRBD1 (6 bases). The V end was cut by 5 bases, the J end by 4 bases, with 23 bases between. CDR3 length equals 16 residues. The germline CDR1 and CDR2 sequences are DFQATT and SNEGSKA (reference sequence). In DNA, the CDR3 is TGCAGTGCTGACGACATACAGGGTGTGGGGATCACTGAAGCTTTCTTT. Protein product: CSADDIQGVGITEAFF.

This clonotype was counted between two and nine times. The rearrangement joins TRBV7-8 to TRBJ1-5; 9 bases are shared with TRBD1. The CDR3 length is 19 residues. The germline V gene encodes CDR1 SGHVS and CDR2 FQNEAQ. J was trimmed by 0 bases and V by 1 base; bases with no gene match: 10. The CDR3 region is CASSLGQGGRLGSNQPQHF. The CDR3 bases are TGTGCCAGCAGCTTAGGACAGGGGGGGAGGTTAGGTAGCAATCAGCCCCAGCATTTT. The full variable domain, in which reference TRBV7-8 and TRBJ1-5 provide the parts outside the CDR3, is GAGVSQSPRYKVAKRGQDVALRCDPISGHVSLFWYQQALGQGPEFLTYFQNEAQLDKSGLPSDRFFAERPEGSVSTLKIQRTQQEDSAVYLCASSLGQGGRLGSNQPQHFGDGTRLSIL.

This clonotype came up a few times. The CDR3 region is CASSPGLAGEDTDTQYF. Written as DNA, the CDR3 is TGTGCCAGCAGCCCCGGACTAGCGGGAGAGGACACAGATACGCAGTATTTT. The gene calls are TRBV7-3 and TRBJ2-3; 13 bases agree with TRBD2. The V and J ends lost 5 bases and 2 bases, in that order; junction bases with no gene match: 7. The germline gives CDR1 SGHTA, CDR2 FQGTGA. This CDR3 spans 17 amino acids.

The rearrangement joins TRBV20-1 to TRBJ2-5; TRBD2 matches 11 bases. The CDR3 is 15 residues long. Germline CDR1 and CDR2: DFQATT and SNEGSKA (reference sequence). V dropped 6 bases and J dropped 3; count of bases not matched to a gene: 9. The CDR3 sequence: CSATTSGLAEETQYF. CDR3 DNA sequence: TGCAGTGCCACAACGTCGGGACTAGCGGAAGAGACCCAGTACTTC.

A few counts support this clonotype. The rearrangement joins TRBV18 to TRBJ1-1; tentative D call: TRBD1 (5 bases). Deletions cut 5 bases from V and 0 bases from J, with 13 bases between. CDR1 and CDR2 (germline): KGHSH, LQKENI. The CDR3 runs 15 residues. The CDR3 nucleotides read TGTGCCAGCTCAACCCACGGGACGGTGAACACTGAAGCTTTCTTT. This gives the protein CASSTHGTVNTEAFF.

Only a few counts were recorded for this clonotype. The chain links TRBV5-6 to TRBJ2-1; the match to TRBD2 covers 11 bases. Germline V gene sequence: CDR1 SGHDT, CDR2 YYEEEE. CDR3 size: 15 residues. The junction had 5 bases not matched to a gene; V was cut back by 5 bases and J by 4 bases. CDR3 DNA: TGTGCCAGCAGGCGACTAGCGGGATATTACAATGAGCAGTTCTTC. The encoded protein is CASRRLAGYYNEQFF.

The chain employs TRBV5-1 and TRBJ2-7; TRBD2 is a possible D gene (6 bases). Germline V gene data show CDR1 as SGHRS and CDR2 as YFSETQ. V lost 2 bases to trimming and J lost 2 bases, with 14 bases between them. The CDR3 loop spans 15 amino acids. This CDR3 reads CASSFQTGLTYEQYF. The CDR3 DNA reads as TGCGCCAGCAGCTTTCAAACGGGACTCACCTACGAGCAGTACTTC.

In its sample, this clonotype was seen a few times. V and J are TRBV6-5 and TRBJ1-5; D may be TRBD1 (5 bases). The V and J ends lost 5 bases and 4 bases respectively, with 12 bases between them. CDR1 and CDR2 (germline): MNHEY, SVGAGI. CDR3 size: 14 residues. The CDR3 here is CASSVGHQNQPQHF. The CDR3, as DNA: TGTGCCAGCAGTGTAGGACACCAGAATCAGCCCCAGCATTTT.

This clonotype was seen a few times. The V gene is TRBV7-6, the J gene TRBJ2-1, with 8 bases matching TRBD2. V lost 2 bases to trimming and J lost 8 bases; unmatched junction nucleotides: 8. The CDR3 sequence is 15 residues long. Germline CDR1 and CDR2: SGHVS and FNYEAQ. CDR3 in DNA: TGTGCCAGCAGCTTACCGGGACTAGGGGCGGATGAGCAGTTCTTC. Translated, it gives CASSLPGLGADEQFF.

In this sample, this clonotype turned up a few times. This chain uses TRBV24-1 with TRBJ2-1, with D unclear. The length of the CDR3 is 14 residues. V shed 6 bases and J shed 5 bases, with 13 bases lying between them. Germline CDR1 and CDR2: KGHDR and SFDVKD. CDR3 nucleotides: TGTGCCACCAGTCCCCTCGGGTTGAACAATGAGCAGTTCTTC. This sequence encodes CATSPLGLNNEQFF.

The chain recombines TRBV7-9 with TRBJ1-2, with TRBD1 as a possible D gene (5 bases). The CDR3 covers 16 residues. V gave up 4 bases and J gave up 6 bases, with 21 bases separating them. Germline V lookup: CDR1 SEHNR, CDR2 FQNEAQ (reference sequence). The CDR3 is CASSSGGARWGDGYTF. Here the CDR3 DNA reads TGTGCCAGCAGCTCCGGCGGGGCCCGCTGGGGCGATGGCTACACCTTC.

This chain joins TRBV5-5 and TRBJ1-5; D unclear. V shed 5 bases and J shed 4 bases, with 16 bases lying between them. Germline V CDR1 and CDR2: SGHKS, YYEKEE (reference sequence). The CDR3 length is 15 residues. The DNA for the CDR3 is TGTGCCAGCAGATCTGGACGGGAAGTGAATCAGCCCCAGCATTTT. It specifies CASRSGREVNQPQHF.

This clonotype has only a few counts. The chain recombines TRBV25-1 with TRBJ1-1, with D hard to call. Trimming left V 2 bases short and J 4 bases short, with 14 bases between. This CDR3 has 15 amino acids. Germline lookup yields CDR1 MGHDK and CDR2 SYGVNS. CDR3 DNA sequence: TGTGCCAGCAGTGAAAGCCTGAATAATCCCACTGAAGCTTTCTTT. This gives the protein CASSESLNNPTEAFF.